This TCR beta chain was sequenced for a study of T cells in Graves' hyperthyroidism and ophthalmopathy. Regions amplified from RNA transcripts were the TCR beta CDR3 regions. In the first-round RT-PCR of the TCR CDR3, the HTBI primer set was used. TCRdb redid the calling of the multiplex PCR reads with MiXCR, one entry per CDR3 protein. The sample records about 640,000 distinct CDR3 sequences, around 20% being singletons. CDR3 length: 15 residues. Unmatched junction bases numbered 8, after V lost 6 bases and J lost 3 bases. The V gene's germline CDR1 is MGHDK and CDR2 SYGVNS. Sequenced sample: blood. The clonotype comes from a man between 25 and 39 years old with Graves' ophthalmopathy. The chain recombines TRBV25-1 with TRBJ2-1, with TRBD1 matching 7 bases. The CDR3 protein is CASSPGAGGYNEQFF. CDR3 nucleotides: TGTGCCAGCAGCCCCGGGGCAGGGGGCTACAATGAGCAGTTCTTC.